One sample yielded the 29 T cell receptor beta chains listed below, sequenced in a study of blood T cell repertoires in COVID-19. Some clones are missing from TCRdb's copy, which holds only in-frame ones; the method was immunoSEQ multiplex PCR. The sample carries about 140,000 clones, more than 75% recorded once. The sample taken for sequencing was peripheral blood. All receptors come from a woman between 45 and 60 years old with acute or convalescent COVID-19.

The chain employs TRBV3-1 (or the pseudogene TRBV3-2) and TRBJ1-2; D unclear. Trimming cost V 2 bases and J 8 bases, with 9 bases left between them. The germline V gene has CDR1 LGHDT and CDR2 YNNKEL (reference sequence). This CDR3 has 12 amino acids. The CDR3 DNA follows: TGTGCCAGCAGCCAAAGTACACAGGGCTACACCTTC. Translating it yields CASSQSTQGYTF.

This sequence joins TRBV28 and TRBJ2-7; tentatively, D is TRBD2 (5 bases). Trimming took 8 bases from V and 5 from J, leaving 16 bases between them. Germline CDR1 and CDR2: MDHEN and SYDVKM. CDR3 length: 13 residues. In DNA, the CDR3 is TGTGCCAGCTTCCGCGGGTTCGGGAACGAGCAGTACTTC. The encoded protein is CASFRGFGNEQYF.

This clone showed up many times. The chain combines TRBV19 with TRBJ2-7; D is unresolved. The CDR3 sequence is 14 residues long. Trimming pared 7 bases from V and 0 bases from J, leaving 13 bases between. Germline V gives CDR1 LNHDA, CDR2 SQIVND (reference sequence). CDR3: CASKVRGFSYEQYF. The CDR3 DNA reads TGTGCCAGTAAGGTCAGAGGCTTCTCCTACGAGCAGTACTTC.

The V gene is TRBV5-5, the J gene TRBJ1-5; maybe TRBD1 (6 bases). CDR1 and CDR2 (germline): SGHKS, YYEKEE (reference sequence). This CDR3 region has 15 residues. V was trimmed by 1 base and J by 3 bases, leaving 11 bases between them. CDR3: CASSLIGQFNQPQHF. The CDR3 DNA follows: TGTGCCAGCAGCTTGATCGGACAGTTCAATCAGCCCCAGCATTTT.

As DNA, the CDR3 is TGTGCCAGCAGTCCCCTAAACACCGGGGAGCTGTTTTTT. Amino acid sequence: CASSPLNTGELFF. The chain is built from TRBV6-2 or TRBV6-3 and TRBJ2-2; D is unresolved. The CDR3 contains 13 residues. Germline assignment: CDR1 MNHEY and CDR2 SVGEGT. Deletions cut 5 bases from V and 2 bases from J, with 6 bases between.

This chain connects TRBV2 to TRBJ2-1; a possible D gene is TRBD2 (6 bases). This CDR3 region has 16 residues. V lost 6 bases and J lost 0, with 15 bases in between. The germline CDR1 and CDR2 sequences are SNHLY and FYNNEI. The CDR3 nucleotides read TGTGCCAGCAGGGAAACGGGGGAGAGCTCCTACAATGAGCAGTTCTTC. This codes for CASRETGESSYNEQFF.

The CDR3 region has the DNA TGCGCCAGCAGCTTGGGAACAGGGGAACTTGGCTACACCTTC. Its translation: CASSLGTGELGYTF. The rearrangement links TRBV5-1 to TRBJ1-2, with 7 bases lining up with TRBD1. In germline, CDR1 is SGHRS, CDR2 YFSETQ. This CDR3 comprises 14 residues. V lost 0 bases and J lost 7; bases outside the gene matches: 6.

V usage is TRBV6-2 or TRBV6-3 and J usage is TRBJ1-5, with 7 bases aligning to TRBD1. This CDR3 has 18 amino acids. Germline assignment: CDR1 MNHEY and CDR2 SVGEGT. V lost 2 bases and J lost 2; bases outside the gene matches: 12. CDR3 nucleotides: TGTGCCAGCAGTTACGACAGGGAGGAAGCAAGAGGCAATCAGCCCCAGCATTTT. Its translation: CASSYDREEARGNQPQHF.

The chain links TRBV5-1 to TRBJ1-1; D unclear. The CDR3 runs to 14 residues. Germline V lookup: CDR1 SGHRS, CDR2 YFSETQ. The germline V and J ends were trimmed by 4 bases and 5 bases, with 15 bases remaining between them. The CDR3 here is CASSEQDSRTEAFF. The CDR3 region has the DNA TGCGCCAGCAGCGAGCAGGATAGTCGGACTGAAGCTTTCTTT.

The chain combines TRBV7-6 with TRBJ1-4; weak D call: TRBD1 (5 bases). Germline lookup yields CDR1 SGHVS and CDR2 FNYEAQ. This CDR3 region has 15 residues. The V gene lost 2 bases and the J gene lost 7 bases, with 14 bases spanning the gap. CDR3 DNA: TGTGCCAGCAGCTTAACGGGGGGTGGAGGTGAAAAACTGTTTTTT. This gives the protein CASSLTGGGGEKLFF. Full variable domain (outside the CDR3, taken from reference TRBV7-6 and TRBJ1-4): GAGVSQSPRYKVTKRGQDVALRCDPISGHVSLYWYRQALGQGPEFLTYFNYEAQQDKSGLPNDRFSAERPEGSISTLTIQRTEQRDSAMYRCASSLTGGGGEKLFFGSGTQLSVL.

This chain links TRBV5-8 with TRBJ1-2; TRBD1 might be the D (6 bases). Between the trimmed V and J ends, which lost 2 bases and 8 bases, there was a span of 10 bases. The CDR3 runs 12 residues. Germline assignment: CDR1 SGHTS and CDR2 YDEGEE. In DNA, the CDR3 is TGTGCCAGCAGCTTTGAAGGGGGAGGCTACACCTTC. It translates to CASSFEGGGYTF.

The chain has TRBV9 and TRBJ2-2, with D perhaps matching TRBD2 (5 bases). This CDR3 comprises 15 residues. The V and J ends lost 3 bases and 1 base respectively, with 10 bases between them. In germline, CDR1 is SGDLS, CDR2 YYNGEE. Written as DNA, the CDR3 is TGTGCCAGCAGCGCCGCGGGTGGGAACACCGGGGAGCTGTTTTTT. Translating it yields CASSAAGGNTGELFF.

This chain joins TRBV28 and TRBJ2-1; TRBD1 agrees at 8 bases. This CDR3 is built from 14 residues. J gave up 7 bases and V 8 bases, and 10 bases lay outside the gene matches. CDR1 and CDR2 from the germline V gene are MDHEN and SYDVKM. Written as DNA, the CDR3 is TGTGCCAGCGGCTCGACAGGGGAATTGAATGAGCAGTTCTTC. Its protein product is CASGSTGELNEQFF.

V usage is TRBV12-3 or TRBV12-4 and J usage is TRBJ1-1, with 9 bases aligning to TRBD1. CDR3 length: 12 residues. The V segment lost 4 bases and the J segment 7 bases; nucleotides outside the gene matches: 1. This chain's CDR3 is CASSSTGGEAFF. The CDR3 region has the DNA TGTGCCAGCAGTTCGACAGGGGGTGAAGCTTTCTTT.

The rearrangement links TRBV7-9 to TRBJ1-3, with D perhaps matching TRBD1 (6 bases). CDR1 and CDR2 (germline): SEHNR, FQNEAQ (reference sequence). V dropped 4 bases and J dropped 4 bases, with 14 bases sitting between them. CDR3 length: 15 amino acids. CDR3 region: CASSSAGVAGNTIYF. CDR3 DNA: TGTGCCAGCAGCTCGGCAGGGGTGGCCGGAAACACCATATATTTT.

The table lists this clone with a few counts. This specimen includes other DNA sequences encoding the same CDR3. The chain uses TRBV6-5 and TRBJ2-5; 8 nucleotides line up with TRBD2. The CDR3 contains 14 residues. J gave up 2 bases and V 5 bases, and 4 bases lay outside the gene matches. Per germline, CDR1 MNHEY and CDR2 SVGAGI. The CDR3 reads CASSSGGPQETQYF. The CDR3, as DNA: TGTGCCAGCAGTAGCGGGGGTCCTCAAGAGACCCAGTACTTC.

The table lists this clone with a count of one. V usage is TRBV4-1 and J usage is TRBJ2-5; possible D gene TRBD2, 6 bases. V was shortened by 1 base and J by 2 bases, with 11 bases between the two germline ends. The V gene's germline CDR1 is MGHRA and CDR2 YSYEKL. The CDR3 covers 15 residues. CDR3 sequence (DNA): TGCGCCAGCAGCCAAGGGATTGGACTACAAGAGACCCAGTACTTC. Translating it yields CASSQGIGLQETQYF.

This chain uses TRBV5-1 with TRBJ2-1; 11 nucleotides line up with TRBD2. The junction had 10 bases not matched to a gene; V was cut back by 1 base and J by 10 bases. This CDR3 is built from 16 residues. Germline V CDR1 and CDR2: SGHRS, YFSETQ. CDR3 amino acids: CASSLYLAGGPLEQFF. The CDR3 DNA is TGCGCCAGCAGCTTGTACCTAGCGGGGGGACCCTTGGAGCAGTTCTTC.

The V and J genes are TRBV10-3 and TRBJ2-6; D is unclear. The germline V gene encodes CDR1 ENHRY and CDR2 SYGVKD. The length of the CDR3 is 14 residues. Trimming removed 3 bases at V and 2 bases at J, with 5 bases between. DNA for the CDR3: TGTGCCATCAGTGACTCTACTGGGGCCAACGTCCTGACTTTC. Translation: CAISDSTGANVLTF.

This chain connects TRBV27 to TRBJ2-7; 7 bases align to TRBD1. Germline V lookup: CDR1 MNHEY, CDR2 SMNVEV (reference sequence). The CDR3 has 13 amino acids. The junction had 5 bases not matched to a gene; V was cut back by 2 bases and J by 7 bases. The CDR3 bases are TGTGCCAGCAGTTTAAACAGGGGTTTAGAGCAGTACTTC. Amino acids: CASSLNRGLEQYF.

The chain is built from TRBV5-1 and TRBJ2-7; D is uncertain. Trimming shortened V by 4 bases and J by 5 bases, and 10 bases separated the two germline ends. Looked up from germline, CDR1 is SGHRS and CDR2 is YFSETQ. This CDR3 has 12 residues. The CDR3 DNA is TGCGCCAGCAGCCAAGACGACAACGAGCAGTACTTC. It yields the protein CASSQDDNEQYF.

V and J are TRBV30 and TRBJ2-7; D might be TRBD1 (6 bases). V lost 1 base to trimming and J lost 1 base, with 11 bases between them. Germline assignment: CDR1 GTSNPN and CDR2 SVGIG (reference sequence). The CDR3 sequence is 14 residues long. CDR3 sequence: CAWSALDSSYEQYF. The CDR3 nucleotides read TGTGCCTGGAGTGCATTGGACAGTTCCTACGAGCAGTACTTC.

This clone was found many times. This chain links TRBV16 with TRBJ1-2, with D hard to call. The germline CDR1 and CDR2 sequences are KGHSY and FQNENV. Trimming stripped 6 bases from V and 3 bases from J, with 5 bases between. This CDR3 is 11 amino acids long. The CDR3 loop reads CASRSYYGYTF. The CDR3, as DNA: TGTGCCAGCAGAAGCTACTATGGCTACACCTTC.

V and J are TRBV7-2 and TRBJ1-1; 7 positions agree with TRBD1. The germline CDR1 and CDR2 sequences are SGHTA and FQGNSA. Germline trimming cut 5 bases from V and 1 base from J; bases unmatched to any gene: 4. This CDR3 is 14 amino acids long. For the CDR3, the DNA is TGTGCCAGCAGCGCCGGACAGGCGAACACTGAAGCTTTCTTT. Its translation is CASSAGQANTEAFF.

This clone was counted only a few times. The chain joins TRBV5-4 to TRBJ2-3; D not resolved. Trimming took 3 bases from V and 2 from J, leaving 16 bases between them. CDR1 SGHNT and CDR2 YYREEE come from the germline V gene (reference sequence). This CDR3 region has 16 residues. The DNA for the CDR3 is TGTGCCAGCAGCTCGACATCCTCCGCCTTCACAGATACGCAGTATTTT. The encoded protein is CASSSTSSAFTDTQYF.

V gene TRBV5-1 combines with J gene TRBJ2-7; D possibly corresponds to TRBD2 (5 bases). The V gene lost 2 bases and the J gene lost 0 bases, with 18 bases spanning the gap. The CDR3 has 17 residues. Germline V lookup: CDR1 SGHRS, CDR2 YFSETQ. The CDR3: CASSLGYQAGSSYEQYF. The CDR3 DNA follows: TGCGCCAGCAGCTTAGGTTACCAGGCGGGCAGCTCCTACGAGCAGTACTTC.

V gene TRBV5-6 combines with J gene TRBJ2-1; TRBD2 might be the D (5 bases). Trimming pared 5 bases from V and 9 bases from J, leaving 9 bases between. The CDR3 sequence is 11 residues long. CDR1 and CDR2 from the germline V gene are SGHDT and YYEEEE. The CDR3 loop reads CASSSAVEQFF. Here the CDR3 DNA reads TGTGCCAGCAGTTCAGCGGTTGAGCAGTTCTTC.

This sequence joins TRBV18 and TRBJ2-4, with D unresolved. V lost 2 bases to trimming and J lost 5 bases, with 10 bases between them. Germline V gene sequence: CDR1 KGHSH, CDR2 LQKENI. CDR3 length equals 14 residues. CDR3 amino acids: CASSPTVRENIQYF. The CDR3 DNA is TGTGCCAGCTCACCAACGGTCCGGGAAAACATTCAGTACTTC.

This chain connects TRBV9 to TRBJ2-7, with 8 bases identical to TRBD2. Germline-derived CDR1 and CDR2 are SGDLS and YYNGEE. The CDR3 length is 12 residues. The CDR3 loop reads CAREGPPGRQYF. CDR3 DNA sequence: TGTGCACGGGAGGGGCCCCCGGGCCGGCAGTACTTC.